Listed below are T cell receptor beta chains from one sample, sequenced in a study of blood T cell repertoires in COVID-19. Some clones are missing from TCRdb's copy, which holds only in-frame ones; the method was immunoSEQ multiplex PCR. The sample records some 350,000 clones, 88% being singletons. The sequencing sample was made of PBMCs or T cells enriched from blood (not recorded which). Receptor source: a man in his thirties or forties who had recovered from COVID-19. The CDR3 runs from the conserved cysteine through the conserved F or W. A D gene is named only where the DNA matches it firmly. The size entry is marked missing in some rows and otherwise reads once, few, many or a size class.

cdr3_nt,cdr3_aa,j_call,clone_size,v_call,d_call
TGTGCCAGCAGCCCGACAGGGGATCCCCACTATGGCTACACCTTC,CASSPTGDPHYGYTF,TRBJ1-2,-,TRBV7-3,TRBD1
TGTGCCAGCAGCAAAATTCAGATATCCGACACAGATACGCAGTATTTT,CASSKIQISDTDTQYF,TRBJ2-3,-,TRBV21-1,-
TGTGCCAGCAGTTACTCGGGATCGGCAGGGAACACCATATATTTT,CASSYSGSAGNTIYF,TRBJ1-3,-,TRBV6-5,-
TGCGCCAGGGGAGGATCCTACGAGCAGTACTTC,CARGGSYEQYF,TRBJ2-7,-,TRBV10-1,-
TGTGCCAGCAGCTTGGATATTCAGGGGAAAGGGACTGAAGCTTTCTTT,CASSLDIQGKGTEAFF,TRBJ1-1,-,TRBV5-4,-
TGTGCCAGCAGTCGGACTAGCTCCTACAATGAGCAGTTCTTC,CASSRTSSYNEQFF,TRBJ2-1,-,TRBV28,TRBD2
TGTGCCAGCTCACCTGAGGGAGAGACCCAGTACTTC,CASSPEGETQYF,TRBJ2-5,-,TRBV18,-
TGTGCCAGCAGTCCGGAGGCGGGACAGAACAATGAGCAGTTCTTC,CASSPEAGQNNEQFF,TRBJ2-1,-,TRBV5-5,-
TGTGCCAGCAGTTATGGAGGGTGGGGGAACACTGAAGCTTTCTTT,CASSYGGWGNTEAFF,TRBJ1-1,few,TRBV6-5,-
TGTGCCACCAAGGGGCAGGACCCAGCCCGCGATATTTCTGGCTACACCTTC,CATKGQDPARDISGYTF,TRBJ1-2,-,TRBV10-3,-
TGTGCCAGCAGCTTGTCACACCAGACCGGGACATCGATGGAGACCCAGTACTTC,CASSLSHQTGTSMETQYF,TRBJ2-5,few,TRBV11-2,-
TGTGCCAGCAGTTTATCGGGGCCGTTCTACGAGCAGTACTTC,CASSLSGPFYEQYF,TRBJ2-7,large,TRBV27,-
TGCGCCAGCAGCCAAGTGGTGGACAGGGGAATTGGCACTGAAGCTTTCTTT,CASSQVVDRGIGTEAFF,TRBJ1-1,-,TRBV4-1,TRBD1
TGTGCCTGGGGGACAGAGGCCCTCCACTTT,CAWGTEALHF,TRBJ1-6,-,TRBV30,TRBD1
TGTGCCAGCAGCTTAACCCGCGGCGGCGGGGGGGTGACAGATACGCAGTATTTT,CASSLTRGGGGVTDTQYF,TRBJ2-3,-,TRBV5-4,TRBD2
TGTGCCAGCAGTTACGTCTCCACAGATACGCAGTATTTT,CASSYVSTDTQYF,TRBJ2-3,-,TRBV6-5,-
TGTGCCAGCAGCTTAGAGACAGGCACCGGGGAGCTGTTTTTT,CASSLETGTGELFF,TRBJ2-2,-,TRBV11-3,-
TGTGCCAGCAGCCAGGGTGTAAGGGGCGAAAAACTGTTTTTT,CASSQGVRGEKLFF,TRBJ1-4,-,TRBV3-1/TRBV3-2,-
TGTGCCAGTAGTTCCGGACAGGGGTACGAGCAGTACTTC,CASSSGQGYEQYF,TRBJ2-7,-,TRBV19,TRBD1
TGTGCCAGCAGCCCCACAGGGGACACTGAAGCTTTCTTT,CASSPTGDTEAFF,TRBJ1-1,-,TRBV3-1/TRBV3-2,TRBD1
TGTGCCAGCAGCCCGGGACAGGGGGTAAATAATTCACCCCTCCACTTT,CASSPGQGVNNSPLHF,TRBJ1-6,-,TRBV5-4,TRBD1
TGTGCCACCACAGGAGCAACTAATGAAAAACTGTTTTTT,CATTGATNEKLFF,TRBJ1-4,-,TRBV10-3,-
TGCGCCAGCAGCTTGGCGGGGACAGAAAATGAAGCTTTCTTT,CASSLAGTENEAFF,TRBJ1-1,-,TRBV5-1,TRBD1
TGCGCCAGCAGCTTGGATTTGATGAGTGATGGCTACACCTTC,CASSLDLMSDGYTF,TRBJ1-2,-,TRBV5-1,-
TGTGCCAGCAGCATAAGCGGGGGGGCCTATACAGATACGCAGTATTTT,CASSISGGAYTDTQYF,TRBJ2-3,-,TRBV7-2,TRBD2
TGTGCCAGCACTCCCCTCGGTGATTCCTACGAGCAGTACTTC,CASTPLGDSYEQYF,TRBJ2-7,-,TRBV2,-
TGTGCCAGCAGTGAAGGCGGGGGGAGCGATGAGCAGTTCTTC,CASSEGGGSDEQFF,TRBJ2-1,-,TRBV25-1,TRBD2
TGTGCCAGTAGTCCCGGGACAGTCTGGGGAAACACCATATATTTT,CASSPGTVWGNTIYF,TRBJ1-3,-,TRBV19,TRBD1
TGTGCCAGCAGTTCACAGGGGGCAGGGGACACTGAAGCTTTCTTT,CASSSQGAGDTEAFF,TRBJ1-1,-,TRBV5-8,TRBD1
TGTGCCAGCATCCTAGGGGGGCAGGGGGAGAGGCCCCAGCATTTT,CASILGGQGERPQHF,TRBJ1-5,-,TRBV28,TRBD1
TGCGCCAGCAGCCCCGCCGGGACACCCCGTGGTACGCAGTATTTT,CASSPAGTPRGTQYF,TRBJ2-3,once,TRBV5-1,-
TGCGCCAGCCGAGGGAATCAGCCCCAGCATTTT,CASRGNQPQHF,TRBJ1-5,-,TRBV10-1,-
TGTGCCAGCAGTTACGCCCGGCCAGGGGCCCATGGCTACACCTTC,CASSYARPGAHGYTF,TRBJ1-2,-,TRBV6-5,-
TGTGCCACCAGTGATTTGTCCCGGGACAGGGTCTCTGGGGCCAACGTCCTGACTTTC,CATSDLSRDRVSGANVLTF,TRBJ2-6,-,TRBV24-1,TRBD1
TGTGCCAGCACCCTCTCCGGGACAGATCAGCCCCAGCATTTT,CASTLSGTDQPQHF,TRBJ1-5,-,TRBV6-5,TRBD1
TGTGCCAGCAGCAAAGCTAGGAAATCTGGACACCCTGGGGCAAACACCATATATTTT,CASSKARKSGHPGANTIYF,TRBJ1-3,-,TRBV21-1,-
TGTGCCAGCTCTCCCTCAGGGGGCCCTGTCAACACCATATATTTT,CASSPSGGPVNTIYF,TRBJ1-3,-,TRBV19,TRBD1
TGTGCCATCAGTGAGTCGACTCAGCGGGGTAGCAATCAGCCCCAGCATTTT,CAISESTQRGSNQPQHF,TRBJ1-5,-,TRBV10-3,-
TGCGCCAGCAGCTTGGACGGGGGAGTCACAGATACGCAGTATTTT,CASSLDGGVTDTQYF,TRBJ2-3,-,TRBV5-1,-
TGCGCCAGCAGTATCGTCAGGGGGGCAGATACGCAGTATTTT,CASSIVRGADTQYF,TRBJ2-3,-,TRBV5-1,-
TGCGCCAGCAGCCTCTGGAGAACGAAAGACACCGGGGAGCTGTTTTTT,CASSLWRTKDTGELFF,TRBJ2-2,-,TRBV4-1,-
TGTGCCAGCTCTCACGGGACTAGCGGGTACGAGCAGTACTTC,CASSHGTSGYEQYF,TRBJ2-7,-,TRBV18,TRBD2
TGTGCCACCGCCCCATTATTCACGACCCGGGATGGCTACACCTTC,CATAPLFTTRDGYTF,TRBJ1-2,-,TRBV6-5,-
TGCGCCAGCAGCTCCGGTAGCGGGGCGACAGATACGCAGTATTTT,CASSSGSGATDTQYF,TRBJ2-3,once,TRBV5-1,TRBD2
TGTGCCAGCAGGGGAGTTACCCACGAGCAGTACTTC,CASRGVTHEQYF,TRBJ2-7,-,TRBV28,-
TGTGCCAGCAGTGAACTTGGAGATTATTCACCCCTCCACTTT,CASSELGDYSPLHF,TRBJ1-6,-,TRBV2,-
TGTGCCAGCAGTGAAGAGGCCCCGGAGCTGTTTTTT,CASSEEAPELFF,TRBJ2-2,-,TRBV2,-
TGTGCCAGCAGCGGAAACAGGGTTGGGAGCACAGATACGCAGTATTTT,CASSGNRVGSTDTQYF,TRBJ2-3,-,TRBV7-2,-
TGTGCCAGCTCACGGGACAGGGGCACTGAAGCTTTCTTT,CASSRDRGTEAFF,TRBJ1-1,-,TRBV18,TRBD1
TGTGCCAGCAGCCAAGGCAGGGGGCTACAAGAGACCCAGTACTTC,CASSQGRGLQETQYF,TRBJ2-5,-,TRBV4-2,TRBD1